Detailed here is one T cell receptor (beta chain). Its target is not known. This sample stems from a study of shared clonotypes between healthy human individuals. Findings of the study overall: Generation probabilities of non-shared clonotypes were lower (relative to those shared by all four donors).

Splitting the CD4+ cells yielded a CD45RA+ naive subset and a CD45RA-negative memory subset. The table came from immunoSEQ multiplex PCR; TCRdb's copy has only in-frame clones and leaves some out. The sample has fewer than 3 million clones, around 90% seen once; the top ten hold about 0.36%. CDR3 length: 16 residues. Trimming pared 4 bases from V and 5 bases from J, leaving 18 bases between. Per germline, CDR1 MNHEY and CDR2 SMNVEV (reference sequence). Sequencing was carried out using naive CD4+ T cells from PBMCs. Subset noted: CD45RA+ positively selected. The receptor was derived from a man aged 18 to 29 in good health. Some clones in this sample may be carry-over from other donors' samples. The chain links TRBV27 to TRBJ1-5; D is undetermined. CDR3 amino acids: CASSYSFLGADQPQHF. DNA of the CDR3: TGTGCCAGCAGTTATTCCTTCTTGGGCGCGGATCAGCCCCAGCATTTT.